The rows below give T cell receptor beta chains drawn from one sample of a study of blood T cells in healthy people across ages. Each CDR3 protein is one row after TCRdb ran MiXCR on the 5' RACE reads. This repertoire shows 1.5 million to 2 million distinct CDR3 sequences, 49% found once; its top ten account for roughly 2.1%. Sequencing was performed on blood. The receptors come from a woman aged 40 to 55 in good health. CDR3s include the opening cysteine and the closing phenylalanine or tryptophan. The D gene is left open where the match is weak. Only some rows state a clone size, as once, few, many or a class for expanded clones.

size: -; J: TRBJ2-5; D: TRBD1; length: 16; V: TRBV24-1; CDR3: CATSDPRDRGRETRYF; DNA: TGTGCCACCAGTGATCCAAGAGACAGGGGGCGAGAGACCCGGTACTTC
size: few; J: TRBJ1-2; D: -; length: 18; V: TRBV28; CDR3: CATEAPGGTSGRSSGYTF; DNA: TGTGCCACGGAAGCCCCGGGGGGGACATCAGGTCGCTCGAGCGGCTACACCTTC
size: -; J: TRBJ2-2; D: -; length: 14; V: TRBV27; CDR3: CASSLFGGAGELFF; DNA: TGTGCCAGCAGTTTATTTGGAGGAGCCGGGGAGCTGTTTTTT
size: -; J: TRBJ2-3; D: -; length: 15; V: TRBV20-1; CDR3: CSARDGRGLTDTQYF; DNA: TGCAGTGCTAGAGATGGGCGGGGGCTCACAGATACGCAGTATTTT
size: -; J: TRBJ1-3; D: -; length: 14; V: TRBV20-1; CDR3: CRVLPLGSGNTIYF; DNA: TGCCGTGTTCTCCCGTTGGGGTCGGGAAACACCATATATTTT
size: few; J: TRBJ2-5; D: TRBD1; length: 15; V: TRBV20-1; CDR3: CSASSVRGKQETQYF; DNA: TGCAGTGCTAGTTCGGTCAGGGGGAAGCAAGAGACCCAGTACTTC
size: -; J: TRBJ1-6; D: -; length: 16; V: TRBV7-2; CDR3: CASSSQGTSYNSPLHF; DNA: TGTGCCAGCAGCTCACAGGGAACCTCCTATAATTCACCCCTCCACTTT
size: -; J: TRBJ1-2; D: -; length: 15; V: TRBV7-2; CDR3: CASSLGGGISYGYTF; DNA: TGTGCCAGCAGCTTAGGGGGAGGGATAAGCTATGGCTACACCTTC
size: -; J: TRBJ2-1; D: -; length: 14; V: TRBV6-5; CDR3: CASSYSTRANEQFF; DNA: TGTGCCAGCAGTTACTCGACCAGGGCAAATGAGCAGTTCTTC
size: -; J: TRBJ2-1; D: TRBD2; length: 16; V: TRBV27; CDR3: CASSPWTSTSYNEQFF; DNA: TGTGCCAGCAGTCCTTGGACTAGCACGTCCTACAATGAGCAGTTCTTC
size: -; J: TRBJ2-6; D: -; length: 17; V: TRBV29-1; CDR3: CSVVRPWRTSGANVLTF; DNA: TGCAGCGTTGTTAGGCCCTGGCGGACCTCTGGGGCCAACGTCCTGACTTTC
size: -; J: TRBJ1-5; D: TRBD1; length: 16; V: TRBV6-6; CDR3: CASSYGTGKSNQPQHF; DNA: TGTGCCAGCAGTTACGGGACAGGGAAAAGCAATCAGCCCCAGCATTTT
size: -; J: TRBJ2-5; D: -; length: 13; V: TRBV19; CDR3: CASSIQQQETQYF; DNA: TGTGCCAGTAGTATACAGCAGCAAGAGACCCAGTACTTC
size: few; J: TRBJ2-6; D: -; length: 16; V: TRBV2; CDR3: CASMDSAPLGANVLTF; DNA: TGTGCCAGCATGGACTCAGCACCTCTTGGGGCCAACGTCCTGACTTTC
size: -; J: TRBJ2-1; D: -; length: 17; V: TRBV29-1; CDR3: CSVEDPLDMTVNNEQFF; DNA: TGCAGCGTTGAAGATCCCCTGGACATGACTGTAAACAATGAGCAGTTCTTC
size: -; J: TRBJ2-7; D: -; length: 13; V: TRBV7-9; CDR3: CASSPVGAHEQYF; DNA: TGTGCCAGCAGCCCTGTAGGGGCCCACGAGCAGTACTTC
size: -; J: TRBJ1-2; D: TRBD1; length: 18; V: TRBV27; CDR3: CASSHGRQGRNANYGYTF; DNA: TGTGCCAGCAGTCATGGGCGACAGGGGAGGAATGCTAACTATGGCTACACCTTC
size: few; J: TRBJ2-7; D: -; length: 14; V: TRBV29-1; CDR3: CSVEGVESSYEQYF; DNA: TGCAGCGTTGAGGGAGTGGAGAGCTCCTACGAGCAGTACTTC
size: few; J: TRBJ2-5; D: -; length: 16; V: TRBV20-1; CDR3: CSARDGGGDMAETQYF; DNA: TGCAGTGCTAGAGATGGGGGCGGAGACATGGCGGAGACCCAGTACTTC
size: once; J: TRBJ2-5; D: TRBD1; length: 16; V: TRBV27; CDR3: CASSLFSTGGWETQYF; DNA: TGTGCCAGCAGTTTATTTTCGACAGGGGGCTGGGAGACCCAGTACTTC
size: many; J: TRBJ2-5; D: TRBD2; length: 16; V: TRBV11-2; CDR3: CASSLRTSGAQETQYF; DNA: TGTGCCAGCAGCTTAAGGACTAGCGGGGCTCAAGAGACCCAGTACTTC
size: -; J: TRBJ2-3; D: -; length: 14; V: TRBV6-2/TRBV6-3; CDR3: CASSHWGSTDTQYF; DNA: TGTGCCAGCAGCCACTGGGGGAGCACAGATACGCAGTATTTT
size: once; J: TRBJ2-1; D: -; length: 16; V: TRBV4-2; CDR3: CASRKEIGGSYNEQFF; DNA: TGTGCCAGCAGGAAAGAGATTGGCGGCTCCTACAATGAGCAGTTCTTC
size: few; J: TRBJ1-2; D: -; length: 11; V: TRBV20-1; CDR3: CSTGGDYGYTF; DNA: TGCAGTACCGGGGGTGACTATGGCTACACCTTC
size: -; J: TRBJ2-3; D: TRBD2; length: 14; V: TRBV20-1; CDR3: CSASSGANTDTQYF; DNA: TGCAGTGCCTCTAGCGGGGCTAACACAGATACGCAGTATTTT
size: -; J: TRBJ2-3; D: -; length: 14; V: TRBV10-3; CDR3: CAIKDSPSTDTQYF; DNA: TGTGCCATCAAGGACAGTCCTAGCACAGATACGCAGTATTTT
size: -; J: TRBJ2-2; D: -; length: 14; V: TRBV7-3; CDR3: CASSLKLNTGELFF; DNA: TGTGCCAGCAGCTTAAAACTTAACACCGGGGAGCTGTTTTTT
size: -; J: TRBJ1-2; D: -; length: 13; V: TRBV15; CDR3: CATSRDFDYGYTF; DNA: TGTGCCACCAGCAGAGATTTTGACTATGGCTACACCTTC
size: -; J: TRBJ2-3; D: TRBD2; length: 19; V: TRBV15; CDR3: CATSRNAGTSGVGADTQYF; DNA: TGTGCCACCAGCAGGAACGCCGGGACTAGCGGGGTCGGTGCAGATACGCAGTATTTT
size: -; J: TRBJ2-4; D: TRBD2; length: 12; V: TRBV7-6; CDR3: CASSPGGHGQYF; DNA: TGTGCCAGCAGCCCGGGGGGGCATGGGCAGTACTTC
size: -; J: TRBJ1-6; D: TRBD1; length: 16; V: TRBV20-1; CDR3: CSARGGQGLRDSPLHF; DNA: TGCAGTGCTAGGGGAGGACAGGGTCTGAGAGATTCACCCCTCCACTTT
size: few; J: TRBJ2-7; D: -; length: 14; V: TRBV6-2/TRBV6-3; CDR3: CASNRGLLSYEQYF; DNA: TGTGCCAGCAATCGAGGACTCCTCTCCTACGAGCAGTACTTC
size: -; J: TRBJ2-7; D: -; length: 14; V: TRBV5-1; CDR3: CASSLEKRTYEQYF; DNA: TGCGCCAGCAGCTTGGAAAAGCGGACCTACGAGCAGTACTTC
size: -; J: TRBJ2-5; D: -; length: 14; V: TRBV14; CDR3: CASSPPPAKETQYF; DNA: TGTGCCAGCAGCCCCCCCCCTGCGAAAGAGACCCAGTACTTC
size: -; J: TRBJ2-3; D: TRBD2; length: 16; V: TRBV15; CDR3: CATSSHTSGTTDTQYF; DNA: TGTGCCACCAGCAGCCACACTAGCGGCACAACAGATACGCAGTATTTT
size: once; J: TRBJ2-2; D: -; length: 15; V: TRBV7-2; CDR3: CASSLVGQGLGELFF; DNA: TGTGCCAGCAGCTTAGTCGGGCAGGGGCTCGGGGAGCTGTTTTTT
size: -; J: TRBJ1-4; D: -; length: 13; V: TRBV7-9; CDR3: CATSTPVGEKLFF; DNA: TGTGCCACCTCCACCCCGGTCGGCGAAAAACTGTTTTTT
size: -; J: TRBJ2-4; D: -; length: 16; V: TRBV28; CDR3: CASSLGTQGRKNIQYF; DNA: TGTGCCAGCAGTCTCGGGACACAGGGGAGGAAAAACATTCAGTACTTC
size: -; J: TRBJ2-5; D: -; length: 17; V: TRBV7-3; CDR3: CASSLGGRGAVQETQYF; DNA: TGTGCCAGCAGCTTAGGGGGAAGGGGGGCCGTACAAGAGACCCAGTACTTC
size: -; J: TRBJ2-3; D: -; length: 16; V: TRBV4-3; CDR3: CASSQDQGGGTDTRYF; DNA: TGCGCCAGCAGCCAAGATCAGGGGGGTGGCACAGATACGCGGTATTTT